This T cell receptor (beta chain) was observed in a study of beta chain features in type 1 diabetes. Since all of the isolated RNA was reverse transcribed, expressed TCRB transcripts were what got sequenced. Using immunoSEQ multiplex PCR, the repertoire was profiled, and TCRdb retains in-frame clones only, with some absent. The table includes 450,000 to 550,000 clones, about 30% detected once. V shed 5 bases, J shed 5 bases, and the junction held 7 bases outside the gene matches. Germline V CDR1 and CDR2: SEHNR, FQNEAQ (reference sequence). The CDR3 loop spans 14 amino acids. The sample consisted of naive CD4+ T cells from blood. This receptor was obtained from a man aged 18 to 29 in good health. The J gene is TRBJ1-2, the V gene TRBV7-9; 8 bases agree with TRBD1. The CDR3 loop reads CASSPGQGFYGYTF. The CDR3 region has the DNA TGTGCCAGCAGCCCCGGACAGGGATTTTATGGCTACACCTTC.